The TCR beta chain under discussion was sequenced for a study of blood T cells in healthy people across ages. This clonotype has only a few counts. Next came a second PCR, run for about 6 to 12 cycles, which used a sample-barcoded 5' primer along with a J-beta primer mix. One entry per CDR3 protein results from TCRdb running MiXCR on the 5' RACE reads. The sample carries about 2 million distinct CDR3 sequences, 40% to 55% recorded once. Germline CDR1 KGHSH, CDR2 LQKENI. V lost 4 bases and J 4 bases, leaving 16 bases between the germline ends. The CDR3 has 15 amino acids. This TCR came from a woman between 35 and 50 years old in good health. The chain is built from TRBV18 and TRBJ1-1, with D perhaps matching TRBD1 (6 bases). Sequences were obtained from blood. CDR3 sequence: CASSLEGDWTTEAFF. In DNA, the CDR3 is TGTGCCAGCTCACTAGAGGGGGACTGGACCACTGAAGCTTTCTTT.